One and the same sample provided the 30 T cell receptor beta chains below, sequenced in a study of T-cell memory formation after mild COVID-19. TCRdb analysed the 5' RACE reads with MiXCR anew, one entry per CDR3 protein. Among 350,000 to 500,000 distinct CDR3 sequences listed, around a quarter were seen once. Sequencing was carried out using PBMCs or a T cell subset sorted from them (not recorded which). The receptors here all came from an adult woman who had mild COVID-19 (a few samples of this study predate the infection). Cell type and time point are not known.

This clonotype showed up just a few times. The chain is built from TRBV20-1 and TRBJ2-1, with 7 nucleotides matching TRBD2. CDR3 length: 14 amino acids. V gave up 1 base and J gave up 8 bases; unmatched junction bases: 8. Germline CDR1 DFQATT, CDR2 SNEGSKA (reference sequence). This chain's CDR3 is CSARVWTSPDEQFF. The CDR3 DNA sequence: TGCAGTGCTAGAGTCTGGACTAGTCCGGATGAGCAGTTCTTC.

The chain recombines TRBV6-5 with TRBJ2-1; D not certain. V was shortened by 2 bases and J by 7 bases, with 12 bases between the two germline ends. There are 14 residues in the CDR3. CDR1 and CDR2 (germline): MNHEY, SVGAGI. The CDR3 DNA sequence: TGTGCCAGCAGTTACCGCGTCACGGAGAATGAGCAGTTCTTC. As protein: CASSYRVTENEQFF.

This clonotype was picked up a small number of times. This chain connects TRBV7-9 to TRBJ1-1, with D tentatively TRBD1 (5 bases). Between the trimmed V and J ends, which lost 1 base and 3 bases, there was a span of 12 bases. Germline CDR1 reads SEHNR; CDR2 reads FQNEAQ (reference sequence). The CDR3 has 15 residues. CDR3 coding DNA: TGTGCCAGCAGCTTAGGTTTTTTGGGGGACACTGAAGCTTTCTTT. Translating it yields CASSLGFLGDTEAFF.

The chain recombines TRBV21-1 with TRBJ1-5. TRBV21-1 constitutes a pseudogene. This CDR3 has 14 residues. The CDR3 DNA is TGTGCCAGCACCAAGATAGGGTGGAATCAGCCCCAGCATTTT. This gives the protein CASTKIGWNQPQHF.

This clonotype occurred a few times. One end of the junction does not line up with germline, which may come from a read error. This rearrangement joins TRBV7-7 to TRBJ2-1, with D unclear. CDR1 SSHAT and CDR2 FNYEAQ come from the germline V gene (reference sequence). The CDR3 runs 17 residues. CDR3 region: CASSLGRAQSSYNEQFF. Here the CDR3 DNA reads TGTGCTAGCAGCTTAGGAAGGGCCCAGAGCTCCTACAATGAGCAGTTCTTC. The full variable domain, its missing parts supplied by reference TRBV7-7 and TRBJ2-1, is GAGVSQSPRYKVTKRGQDVTLRCDPISSHATLYWYQQALGQGPEFLTYFNYEAQPDKSGLPSDRFSAERPEGSISTLTIQRTEQRDSAMYRCASSLGRAQSSYNEQFFGPGTRLTVL.

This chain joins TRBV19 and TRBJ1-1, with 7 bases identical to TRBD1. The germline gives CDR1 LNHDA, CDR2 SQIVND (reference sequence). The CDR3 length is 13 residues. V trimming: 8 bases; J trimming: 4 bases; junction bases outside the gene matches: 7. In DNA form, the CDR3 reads TGTGCCAGTGGGACAGCAAAAGGCACTGAAGCTTTCTTT. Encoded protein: CASGTAKGTEAFF.

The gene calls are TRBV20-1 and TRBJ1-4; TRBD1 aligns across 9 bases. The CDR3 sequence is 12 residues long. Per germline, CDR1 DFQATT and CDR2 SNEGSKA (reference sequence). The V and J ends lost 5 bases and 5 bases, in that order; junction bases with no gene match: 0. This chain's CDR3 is CSADRGNEKLFF. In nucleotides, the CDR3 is TGCAGTGCTGACAGGGGGAATGAAAAACTGTTTTTT.

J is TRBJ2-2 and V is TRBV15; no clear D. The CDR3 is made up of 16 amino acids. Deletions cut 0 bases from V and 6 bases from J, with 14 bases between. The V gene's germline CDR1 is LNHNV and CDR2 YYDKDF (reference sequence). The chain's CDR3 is CATSRDRALFAGELFF. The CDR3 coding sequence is TGTGCCACCAGCAGAGATCGGGCATTGTTCGCCGGGGAGCTGTTTTTT.

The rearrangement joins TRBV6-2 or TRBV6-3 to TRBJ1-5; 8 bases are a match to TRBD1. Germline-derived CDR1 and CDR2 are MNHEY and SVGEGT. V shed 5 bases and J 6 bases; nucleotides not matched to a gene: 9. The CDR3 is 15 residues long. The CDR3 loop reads CASSPTGAKGQPQHF. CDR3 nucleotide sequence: TGTGCCAGCAGTCCGACAGGGGCGAAGGGTCAGCCCCAGCATTTT.

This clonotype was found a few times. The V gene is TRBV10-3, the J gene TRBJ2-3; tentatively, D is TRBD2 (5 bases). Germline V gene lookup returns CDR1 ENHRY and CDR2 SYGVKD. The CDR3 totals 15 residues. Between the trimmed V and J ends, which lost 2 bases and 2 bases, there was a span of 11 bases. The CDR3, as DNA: TGTGCCATCAGTGAGGTTGCGGGCCCCACAGATACGCAGTATTTT. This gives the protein CAISEVAGPTDTQYF.

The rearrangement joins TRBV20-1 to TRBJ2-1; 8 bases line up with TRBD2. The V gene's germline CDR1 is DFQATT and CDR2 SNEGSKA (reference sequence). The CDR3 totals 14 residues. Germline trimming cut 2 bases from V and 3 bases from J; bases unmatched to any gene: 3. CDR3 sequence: CSARSGSNYNEQFF. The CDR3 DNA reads TGCAGTGCTAGAAGCGGGAGCAACTACAATGAGCAGTTCTTC.

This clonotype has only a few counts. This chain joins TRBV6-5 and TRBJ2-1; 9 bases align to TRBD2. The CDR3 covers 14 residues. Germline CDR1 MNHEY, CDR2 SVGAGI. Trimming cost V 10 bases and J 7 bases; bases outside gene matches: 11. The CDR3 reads CATLGLARNNEQFF. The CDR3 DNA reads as TGTGCCACCCTAGGACTAGCGAGGAATAATGAGCAGTTCTTC.

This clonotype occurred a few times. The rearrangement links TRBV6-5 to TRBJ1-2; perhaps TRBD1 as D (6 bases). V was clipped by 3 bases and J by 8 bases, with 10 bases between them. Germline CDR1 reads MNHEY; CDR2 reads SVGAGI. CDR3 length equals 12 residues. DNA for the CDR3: TGTGCCAGCAGTTATAAGGGGGACGGCTACACCTTC. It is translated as CASSYKGDGYTF.

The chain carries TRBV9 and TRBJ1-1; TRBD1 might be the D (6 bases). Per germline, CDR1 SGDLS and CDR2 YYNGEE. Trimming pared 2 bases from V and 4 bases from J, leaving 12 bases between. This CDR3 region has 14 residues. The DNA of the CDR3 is TGTGCCAGCAGCGTGGGGGGGCTTGCCACTGAAGCTTTCTTT. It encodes CASSVGGLATEAFF. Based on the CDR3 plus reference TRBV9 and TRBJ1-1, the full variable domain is DSGVTQTPKHLITATGQRVTLRCSPRSGDLSVYWYQQSLDQGLQFLIQYYNGEERAKGNILERFSAQQFPDLHSELNLSSLELGDSALYFCASSVGGLATEAFFGQGTRLTVV.

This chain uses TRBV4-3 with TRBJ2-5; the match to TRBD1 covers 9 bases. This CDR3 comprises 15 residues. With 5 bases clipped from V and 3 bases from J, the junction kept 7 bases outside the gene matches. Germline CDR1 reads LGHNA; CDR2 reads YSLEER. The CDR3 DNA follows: TGCGCCAGCAGCATTTACGGGACAGGGAAAGAGACCCAGTACTTC. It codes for CASSIYGTGKETQYF.

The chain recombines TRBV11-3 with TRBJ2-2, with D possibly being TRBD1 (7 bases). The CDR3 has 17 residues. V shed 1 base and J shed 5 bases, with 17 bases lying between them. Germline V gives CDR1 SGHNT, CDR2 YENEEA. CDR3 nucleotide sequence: TGTGCCAGCAGCTTAGTCCCCTCAGGGGGGAAAACCGGGGAGCTGTTTTTT. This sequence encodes CASSLVPSGGKTGELFF.

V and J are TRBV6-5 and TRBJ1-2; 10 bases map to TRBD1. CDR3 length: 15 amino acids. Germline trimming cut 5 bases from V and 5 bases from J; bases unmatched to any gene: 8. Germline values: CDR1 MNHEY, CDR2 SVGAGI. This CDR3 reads CASSTTGGARYGYTF. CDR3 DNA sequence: TGTGCCAGCAGTACGACAGGGGGCGCGAGATATGGCTACACCTTC.

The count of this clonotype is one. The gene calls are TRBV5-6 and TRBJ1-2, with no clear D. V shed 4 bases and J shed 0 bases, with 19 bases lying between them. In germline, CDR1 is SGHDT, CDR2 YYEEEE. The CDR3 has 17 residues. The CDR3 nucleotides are TGTGCCAGCAGCAATCCTCTTGGGTTAGACACTAACTATGGCTACACCTTC. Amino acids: CASSNPLGLDTNYGYTF.

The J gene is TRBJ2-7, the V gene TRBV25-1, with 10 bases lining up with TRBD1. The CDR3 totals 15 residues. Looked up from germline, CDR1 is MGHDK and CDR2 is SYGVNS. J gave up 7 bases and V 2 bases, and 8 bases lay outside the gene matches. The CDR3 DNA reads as TGTGCCAGCAGTGAAAGAGACAGGGGGCCAGGGGAGCAGTACTTC. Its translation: CASSERDRGPGEQYF.

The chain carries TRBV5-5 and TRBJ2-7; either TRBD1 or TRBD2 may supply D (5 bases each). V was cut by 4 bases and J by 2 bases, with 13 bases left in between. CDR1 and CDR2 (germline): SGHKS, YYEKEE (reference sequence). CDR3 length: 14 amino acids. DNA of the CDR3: TGTGCCAGCAGCCTCGGGACCCACACCTACGAGCAGTACTTC. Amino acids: CASSLGTHTYEQYF. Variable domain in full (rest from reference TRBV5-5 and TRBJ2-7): DAGVTQSPTHLIKTRGQQVTLRCSPISGHKSVSWYQQVLGQGPQFIFQYYEKEERGRGNFPDRFSARQFPNYSSELNVNALLLGDSALYLCASSLGTHTYEQYFGPGTRLTVT.

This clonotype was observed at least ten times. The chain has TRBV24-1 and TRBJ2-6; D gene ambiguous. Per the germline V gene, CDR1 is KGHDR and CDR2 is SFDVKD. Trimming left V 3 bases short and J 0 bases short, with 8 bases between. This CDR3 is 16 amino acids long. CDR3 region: CATSDPEPSGANVLTF. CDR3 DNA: TGTGCCACCAGTGATCCGGAACCCTCTGGGGCCAACGTCCTGACTTTC.

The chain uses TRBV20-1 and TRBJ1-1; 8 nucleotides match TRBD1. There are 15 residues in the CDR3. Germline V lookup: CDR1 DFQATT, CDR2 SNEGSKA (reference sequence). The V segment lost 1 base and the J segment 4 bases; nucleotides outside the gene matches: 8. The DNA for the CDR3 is TGCAGTGCTAGAGTCGGGACAGGTTGGGGCACTGAAGCTTTCTTT. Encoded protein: CSARVGTGWGTEAFF.

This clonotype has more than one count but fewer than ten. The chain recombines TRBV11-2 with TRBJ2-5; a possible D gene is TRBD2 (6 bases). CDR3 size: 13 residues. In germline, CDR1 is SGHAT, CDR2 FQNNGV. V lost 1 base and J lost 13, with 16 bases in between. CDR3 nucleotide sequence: TGTGCCAGCAGCTTAGTGCGGGACGACACCTCGTACTTC. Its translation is CASSLVRDDTSYF.

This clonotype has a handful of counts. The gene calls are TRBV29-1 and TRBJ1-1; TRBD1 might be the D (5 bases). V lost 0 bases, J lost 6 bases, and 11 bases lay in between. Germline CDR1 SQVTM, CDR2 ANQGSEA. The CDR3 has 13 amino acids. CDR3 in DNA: TGCAGCGTTGAAGATCGTCAAGGGGCTGAAGCTTTCTTT. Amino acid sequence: CSVEDRQGAEAFF. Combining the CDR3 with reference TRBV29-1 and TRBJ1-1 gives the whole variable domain SAVISQKPSRDICQRGTSLTIQCQVDSQVTMMFWYRQQPGQSLTLIATANQGSEATYESGFVIDKFPISRPNLTFSTLTVSNMSPEDSSIYLCSVEDRQGAEAFFGQGTRLTVV.

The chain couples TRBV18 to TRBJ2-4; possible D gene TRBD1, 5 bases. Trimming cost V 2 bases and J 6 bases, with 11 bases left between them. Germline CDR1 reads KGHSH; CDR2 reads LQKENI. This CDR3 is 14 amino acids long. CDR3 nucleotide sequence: TGTGCCAGCTCACCAGAGACAGTCGGAAACATTCAGTACTTC. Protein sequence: CASSPETVGNIQYF.

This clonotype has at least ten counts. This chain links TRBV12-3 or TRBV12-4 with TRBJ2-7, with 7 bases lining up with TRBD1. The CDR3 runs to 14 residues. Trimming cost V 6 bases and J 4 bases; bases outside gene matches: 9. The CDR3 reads CASSPGTATYEQYF. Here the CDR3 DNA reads TGTGCCAGCAGCCCCGGGACAGCAACTTACGAGCAGTACTTC.

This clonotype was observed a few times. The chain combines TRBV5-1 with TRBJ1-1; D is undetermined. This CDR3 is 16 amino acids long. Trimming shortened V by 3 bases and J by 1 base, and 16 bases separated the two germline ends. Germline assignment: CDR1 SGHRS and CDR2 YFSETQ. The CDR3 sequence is CASSYLPDQGNTEAFF. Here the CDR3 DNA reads TGCGCCAGCAGCTATCTACCGGACCAAGGGAACACTGAAGCTTTCTTT.

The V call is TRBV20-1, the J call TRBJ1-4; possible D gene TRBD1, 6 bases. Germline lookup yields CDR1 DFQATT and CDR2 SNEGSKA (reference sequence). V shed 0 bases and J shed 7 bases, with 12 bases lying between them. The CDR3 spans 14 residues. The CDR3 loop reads CSAREGRGSEKLFF. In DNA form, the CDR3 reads TGCAGTGCTAGAGAAGGCAGGGGAAGTGAAAAACTGTTTTTT.

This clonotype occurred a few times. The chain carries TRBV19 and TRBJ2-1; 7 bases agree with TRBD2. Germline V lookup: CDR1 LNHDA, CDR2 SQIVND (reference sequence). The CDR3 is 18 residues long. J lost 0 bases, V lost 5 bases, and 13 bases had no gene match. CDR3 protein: CASSPYAPRTSSYNEQFF. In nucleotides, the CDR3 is TGTGCCAGTAGTCCTTACGCCCCAAGGACTAGCTCCTACAATGAGCAGTTCTTC. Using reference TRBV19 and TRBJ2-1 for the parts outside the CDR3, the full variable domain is DGGITQSPKYLFRKEGQNVTLSCEQNLNHDAMYWYRQDPGQGLRLIYYSQIVNDFQKGDIAEGYSVSREKKESFPLTVTSAQKNPTAFYLCASSPYAPRTSSYNEQFFGPGTRLTVL.

CDR3 region: CATSRLDYEQYF. In DNA form, the CDR3 reads TGTGCCACCAGCCGCCTAGACTACGAGCAGTACTTC. The chain is built from TRBV15 and TRBJ2-7; no clear D gene. Germline V gene lookup returns CDR1 LNHNV and CDR2 YYDKDF (reference sequence). The CDR3 length is 12 residues. V dropped 5 bases and J dropped 3 bases, with 8 bases sitting between them.